One T cell receptor beta chain is described in this entry. Its target is unknown. Trimming cost V 6 bases and J 5 bases; bases outside gene matches: 16. CDR1 is SQVTM and CDR2 is ANQGSEA in the germline V gene. The CDR3 runs 16 residues. This sample is part of a study of blood T cells in healthy people across ages. Each of the donors had around 9 milliliters of peripheral blood drawn into EDTA-treated Vacutainer tubes. Study outcomes and limitations: Greater diversity and more naive CD4+ cells were seen in long-lived donors than in aged donors. Changes seen in expanded clonotypes were possibly confounded by donor CMV status left unknown.

A second roughly 7 to 11 cycle PCR used barcoded and J-beta primers. A template-switch adaptor containing 12 random nucleotides labeled each cDNA molecule. TCRdb fed the 5' RACE reads into MiXCR, producing one record per CDR3 protein. The profile shows about 780,000 distinct CDR3 sequences, roughly 46% of them singletons. V gene TRBV29-1 combines with J gene TRBJ2-5; 9 nucleotides match TRBD2. This clonotype originated in a man at least 80 years old in good health. Sequences were obtained from blood. CDR3 region: CSVAHSAGGPMETQYF. The CDR3 DNA reads as TGCAGCGTGGCCCATTCTGCGGGAGGGCCTATGGAGACCCAGTACTTC.